The clone carrying this T cell receptor (beta chain) was observed a few times. CDR3 length: 14 residues. Between the trimmed V and J ends, which lost 7 bases and 4 bases, there was a span of 11 bases. Germline V gives CDR1 SNHLY, CDR2 FYNNEI. The data were produced by immunoSEQ multiplex PCR, yet TCRdb's version contains in-frame clones alone and is incomplete. The sample carries some 10,000 clones, 74% recorded once. This record belongs to a study of sequential checkpoint blockade in melanoma. Study information: Randomization was 1:1 between first-line nivolumab→ipilimumab and ipilimumab→nivolumab. After both sequences, patients received maintenance nivolumab.

The treatment: randomized to nivolumab then ipilimumab (arm A) or the reverse (arm B). Patients had received no earlier DNA-damaging chemotherapy. The TCR comes from a human donor with melanoma. This rearrangement joins TRBV2 to TRBJ2-6; D is possibly TRBD2 (5 bases). The sequenced sample was CD8+ T cells sorted from blood (inferred from file names), obtained from a patient given nivolumab and ipilimumab in sequence. The CDR3, as DNA: TGTGCCAGCACTCCGGGGTCCGGGGCCAACGTCCTGACTTTC. It is translated as CASTPGSGANVLTF. Based on the CDR3 plus reference TRBV2 and TRBJ2-6, the full variable domain is EPEVTQTPSHQVTQMGQEVILRCVPISNHLYFYWYRQILGQKVEFLVSFYNNEISEKSEIFDDQFSVERPDGSNFTLKIRSTKLEDSAMYFCASTPGSGANVLTFGAGSRLTVL.